This is a list of T cell receptor beta chains from one sample in a study of identical twins. TCRdb used MiXCR to reprocess the 5' RACE reads, holding one entry per CDR3 protein. The sample shows a few hundred thousand distinct CDR3 sequences, approximately 9.6% of them seen only once. A further study also used this sample, focusing on yellow fever vaccine responses in identical twins.

The sequenced sample was PBMCs. The source of these receptors is a woman between 18 and 29 years old in good health. Each CDR3 is given with its conserved first and last residue. A D gene is named only where the DNA matches it firmly. A clone size is listed for some rows: how often the clone was seen (once, few, many), or a class if it is expanded.

TRBV29-1,TRBJ2-2,TRBD1,.,TGCAGCGTTGAATCTTCGGGGACAGGGTTAGGGACTGTATTAAACACCGGGGAGCTGTTTTTT,CSVESSGTGLGTVLNTGELFF
TRBV28,TRBJ1-1,.,few,TGTGCCAGCAGCCGGAAGAGGTCGGGCACTGAAGCTTTCTTT,CASSRKRSGTEAFF
TRBV15,TRBJ1-2,.,few,TGTGCCACCAGCAGAGACCTCCCCGGTCCCGGAGGCTACACCTTC,CATSRDLPGPGGYTF
TRBV29-1,TRBJ1-5,.,many,TGCAGCGTTGAAGTCGGGGGGCAGGGAGGTCAGCCCCAGCATTTT,CSVEVGGQGGQPQHF
TRBV5-6,TRBJ2-4,.,few,TGTGCCAGCAGCTTCACAGGAAAAAACATTCAGTACTTC,CASSFTGKNIQYF
TRBV4-2,TRBJ2-5,TRBD1,many,TGTGCCAGCAGCACCCGACAGGGGGGAGAGACCCAGTACTTC,CASSTRQGGETQYF
TRBV5-1,TRBJ2-7,.,many,TGCGCCAGCAGCTTCGGGGGCGAATACGAGCAGTACTTC,CASSFGGEYEQYF
TRBV28,TRBJ2-7,TRBD2,.,TGTGCCAGCAGCCCTCGACTAGCGGGGAGATACGAGCAGTACTTC,CASSPRLAGRYEQYF
TRBV6-5,TRBJ2-7,.,.,TGTGCCAGCAGTTACTCCTCCCCGACGGAGTACTCCTACGAGCAGTACTTC,CASSYSSPTEYSYEQYF
TRBV11-2,TRBJ2-7,.,few,TGTGCCAGCAGCCCCCTCCCGGACGGCGCCTACGAGCAGTACTTC,CASSPLPDGAYEQYF
TRBV5-1,TRBJ2-4,.,.,TGCGCCAGCAGCCTCTTCCCGGGACAAACCACGGGGAGAGTCAAAAACATTCAGTACTTC,CASSLFPGQTTGRVKNIQYF
TRBV2,TRBJ1-2,.,few,TGTGCCAGCACCGAAAGCAGGGCAAGCTATGGCTACACCTTC,CASTESRASYGYTF
TRBV2,TRBJ2-7,.,many,TGTGCCAGCAGTGAACAGGCCTACGAGCAGTACTTC,CASSEQAYEQYF
TRBV6-1,TRBJ2-3,TRBD1,.,TGTGCCAGCAGGACAGGGGGCCCAGATACGCAGTATTTT,CASRTGGPDTQYF
TRBV29-1,TRBJ2-7,.,few,TGCAGCGTTGAACGGGGGACAGCCTACGAGCAGTACTTC,CSVERGTAYEQYF
TRBV5-1,TRBJ2-1,.,.,TGCGCCAGCAGCCGCGGGGGCCAGGACAATGAGCAGTTCTTC,CASSRGGQDNEQFF
TRBV20-1,TRBJ2-7,.,.,TGCAGTGCTAGTTGGGCTGCCGTAACCTACGAGCAGTACTTC,CSASWAAVTYEQYF
TRBV4-3,TRBJ2-2,.,few,TGCGCCAGCAGCCAAGATGGGGGGATCACCGGGGAGCTGTTTTTT,CASSQDGGITGELFF
TRBV28,TRBJ2-3,TRBD2,.,TGTGCCAGCGGTGGTAGCGGGGTTTATACGCAGTATTTT,CASGGSGVYTQYF
TRBV6-2/TRBV6-3,TRBJ2-7,TRBD2,.,TGTGCCAGCGATACCCGCGGACTAGCGATTCCCTACGAGCAGTACTTC,CASDTRGLAIPYEQYF
TRBV12-3/TRBV12-4,TRBJ2-5,TRBD2,few,TGTGCCAGCACCTTCGGACTAGCGGGAGGCGGGCAAGAGACCCAGTACTTC,CASTFGLAGGGQETQYF
TRBV7-9,TRBJ2-1,.,many,TGTGCCAGCAGCTACCGGGACGGAAACAATGAGCAGTTCTTC,CASSYRDGNNEQFF
TRBV4-3,TRBJ1-5,TRBD1,many,TGCGCCAGCAGCCAAGACTGGGGACAGAGTTTCAATCAGCCCCAGCATTTT,CASSQDWGQSFNQPQHF
TRBV5-1,TRBJ2-7,TRBD1,.,TGCGCCAGCAGCTTTGAGGGGGCCAGTTTCTACGAGCAGTACTTC,CASSFEGASFYEQYF
TRBV10-3,TRBJ2-3,TRBD1,few,TGTGCCATCAGCGCCGGGACAGCCACAGATACGCAGTATTTT,CAISAGTATDTQYF
TRBV20-1,TRBJ2-7,TRBD2,few,TGCAGTGCGTCGACTAGCGGGAAAGGCGAGCAGTACTTC,CSASTSGKGEQYF
TRBV5-1,TRBJ2-2,TRBD1,.,TGCGCCAGCAGCTTTAAGGGACAGGGCGGGGAGCTGTTTTTT,CASSFKGQGGELFF
TRBV11-1,TRBJ2-1,.,.,TGTGCCAGCAGTCAAGACAGACCCTACAATGAGCAGTTCTTC,CASSQDRPYNEQFF
TRBV14,TRBJ2-7,.,few,TGTGCCAGCAGCGCCCGGACAGCACCATTCTCTGAGCAGTACTTC,CASSARTAPFSEQYF
TRBV12-3/TRBV12-4,TRBJ2-1,.,.,TGTGCCAGCTGTAACCCTTGGGCCCGGGTCGGAATCTACAATGAGCAGTTCTTC,CASCNPWARVGIYNEQFF
TRBV10-3,TRBJ2-6,TRBD1,many,TGTGCCACCACCGGGACAGACGAGACTGGGGCCAACGTCCTGACTTTC,CATTGTDETGANVLTF
TRBV10-3,TRBJ1-1,TRBD1,many,TGTGCCATCGGTAGTGACCCGAGGGGGCGAACTGAAGCTTTCTTT,CAIGSDPRGRTEAFF
TRBV5-1,TRBJ2-3,TRBD2,few,TGCGCCAGCAGCTATGGCGGGGGAATCACAGATACGCAGTATTTT,CASSYGGGITDTQYF
TRBV20-1,TRBJ2-2,.,few,TGCAGTGAGGAGCGGGCCACCGGGGAGCTGTTTTTT,CSEERATGELFF
TRBV5-1,TRBJ2-1,TRBD2,.,TGCACCAGCAGCATAGGGACTAGCGGTTCAGTGGATGAGCAGTTCTTC,CTSSIGTSGSVDEQFF
TRBV15,TRBJ1-6,.,many,TGTGCCACCAGCGCGGGACGGTTAAATTCACCCCTCCACTTT,CATSAGRLNSPLHF
TRBV12-3/TRBV12-4,TRBJ1-2,.,.,TGTGCCAGCCCTTCAGGCGCCACTAACTATGGCTACACCTTC,CASPSGATNYGYTF
TRBV5-1,TRBJ2-7,.,few,TGCGCCAGCAGCTTGTCGACACTGGCGCCGATAAGGGACTCCTACGAGCAGTACTTC,CASSLSTLAPIRDSYEQYF
TRBV18,TRBJ2-3,.,few,TGTGCCAGCTCACCACCGGTAGACAGGAGTAGGAATACGCAGTATTTT,CASSPPVDRSRNTQYF
TRBV5-1,TRBJ2-7,.,few,TGCGCCAGCAGCCACGGGCTGAACCCTCGCCCTACCTACGAGCAGTACTTC,CASSHGLNPRPTYEQYF
TRBV5-1,TRBJ2-7,TRBD2,few,TGCGCCAGCAGCTCTGGACTAGCGGGGGGGATATACGAGCAGTACTTC,CASSSGLAGGIYEQYF
TRBV4-1,TRBJ2-5,TRBD2,.,TGCGCCAGCAGCCCCGGGGTCAGCGGGAGTCGGGTGGAGACCCAGTACTTC,CASSPGVSGSRVETQYF
TRBV5-1,TRBJ2-7,TRBD2,few,TGCGCCAGCAGCTTAGGGCTAGCGGGATTTTACGTCTACGAGCAGTACTTC,CASSLGLAGFYVYEQYF
TRBV28,TRBJ1-5,TRBD1,many,TGTGCCAGCAGTGGACAGGCGAATCAGCCCCAGCATTTT,CASSGQANQPQHF
TRBV28,TRBJ1-5,.,many,TGTGCCAGCAGTCAGCCCCAGCATTTT,CASSQPQHF
TRBV12-3/TRBV12-4,TRBJ2-1,.,few,TGTGCCAGCAGTCCCCTCGGCGGGCTTGAGCAGTTCTTC,CASSPLGGLEQFF
TRBV4-3,TRBJ2-7,.,.,TGCGCCAGCAGCCAAGAATTGGAGAGGGGAATACGGGGGAGGGAGCAGTACTTC,CASSQELERGIRGREQYF
TRBV20-1,TRBJ2-1,TRBD2,.,TGCAGTGCTAGAGACAGGACTAGCGGGAGAGTATTATCCTACAATGAGCAGTTCTTC,CSARDRTSGRVLSYNEQFF
TRBV20-1,TRBJ2-4,.,.,TGCAGTGCGCGAGGGGCCAAAAACATTCAGTACTTC,CSARGAKNIQYF
TRBV12-3/TRBV12-4,TRBJ2-3,.,few,TGTGCCAGCACGCCCCCGTTCGAATATACGCAGTATTTT,CASTPPFEYTQYF
TRBV20-1,TRBJ1-1,.,.,TGCAGTGCTAGAGATGGAGAGGGCGCTGAAGCTTTCTTT,CSARDGEGAEAFF
TRBV29-1,TRBJ2-5,.,few,TGCAGCCCCCTTGAATTGTCGGGGTTGGAGACCCAGTACTTC,CSPLELSGLETQYF
TRBV12-3/TRBV12-4,TRBJ2-3,.,many,TGTGCCAGCAATGGGGCCTATTCGGATACGCAGTATTTT,CASNGAYSDTQYF
TRBV2,TRBJ2-1,TRBD2,.,TGTGCCAGCTCACGACGACTAGCCGCGGGAGATGAGCAGTTCTTC,CASSRRLAAGDEQFF
TRBV27,TRBJ1-2,.,few,TGTGCCAGCAGCGCTTCGGGAGGCTATGGCTACACCTTC,CASSASGGYGYTF
TRBV20-1,TRBJ2-3,.,many,TGCAGTGCCCAGGGGGGAACAGATACGCAGTATTTT,CSAQGGTDTQYF
TRBV10-3,TRBJ2-1,TRBD2,few,TGTGCCATCAGTGAGTCGCTACCAGCGGGAAACTACAATGAGCAGTTCTTC,CAISESLPAGNYNEQFF